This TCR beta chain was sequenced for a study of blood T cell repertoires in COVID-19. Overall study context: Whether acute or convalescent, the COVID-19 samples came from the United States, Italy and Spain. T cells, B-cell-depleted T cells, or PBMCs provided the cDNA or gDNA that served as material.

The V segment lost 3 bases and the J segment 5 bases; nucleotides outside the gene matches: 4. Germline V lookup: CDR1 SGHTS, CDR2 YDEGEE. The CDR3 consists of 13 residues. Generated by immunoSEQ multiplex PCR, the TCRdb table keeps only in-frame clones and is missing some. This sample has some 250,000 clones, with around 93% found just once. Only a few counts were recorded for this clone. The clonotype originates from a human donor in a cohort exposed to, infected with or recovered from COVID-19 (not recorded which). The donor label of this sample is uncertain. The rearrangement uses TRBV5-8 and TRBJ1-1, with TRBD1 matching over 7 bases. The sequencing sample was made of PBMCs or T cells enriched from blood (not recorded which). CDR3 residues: CASSYDRDTEAFF. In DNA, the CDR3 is TGTGCCAGCAGCTACGACAGGGATACTGAAGCTTTCTTT.